Listed below are T cell receptor beta chains from one sample, sequenced in a study of T cell changes during pregnancy in multiple sclerosis. Some clones are missing from TCRdb's copy, which holds only in-frame ones; the method was immunoSEQ multiplex PCR. The sample records tens of thousands of clones, 93% being singletons. Here the sequenced sample was CD8+ T cells from peripheral blood mononuclear cells, taken in the second trimester of pregnancy. The receptors here all came from a female donor with multiple sclerosis, enrolled in a pregnancy study. The CDR3 runs from the conserved cysteine through the conserved F or W. Fields, in order: clone size, D gene, V gene, J gene, CDR3 protein, CDR3 DNA. D genes are given only for firm matches. Expanded clones get a size class; other rows say once, few or many, or leave the size out.

abundance: once; d_gene: .; v_gene: TRBV7-3; j_gene: TRBJ1-1; CDR3aa: CASSSTVNTEAFF; CDR3nt: TGTGCCAGCAGCTCGACAGTGAACACTGAAGCTTTCTTT
abundance: .; d_gene: TRBD1; v_gene: TRBV28; j_gene: TRBJ2-2; CDR3aa: CASSLGQGGWAGELFF; CDR3nt: TGTGCCAGCAGTTTGGGACAGGGGGGGTGGGCCGGGGAGCTGTTTTTT
abundance: once; d_gene: .; v_gene: TRBV19; j_gene: TRBJ1-5; CDR3aa: CATRTGGFYQPQHF; CDR3nt: TGTGCCACCAGGACCGGGGGGTTCTATCAGCCCCAGCATTTT
abundance: .; d_gene: .; v_gene: TRBV9; j_gene: TRBJ2-5; CDR3aa: CASSVAGTRETQYF; CDR3nt: TGTGCCAGCAGTGTGGCCGGGACAAGGGAGACCCAGTACTTC
abundance: .; d_gene: TRBD2; v_gene: TRBV15; j_gene: TRBJ2-1; CDR3aa: CATSGGRGGPEQFF; CDR3nt: TGTGCCACCTCTGGCGGGCGGGGGGGCCCGGAGCAGTTCTTC
abundance: .; d_gene: .; v_gene: TRBV4-1; j_gene: TRBJ2-7; CDR3aa: CASSQFEAPSYEQYF; CDR3nt: TGCGCCAGCAGCCAATTCGAGGCACCTTCCTACGAGCAGTACTTC
abundance: .; d_gene: .; v_gene: TRBV15; j_gene: TRBJ2-1; CDR3aa: CATSRGGAINEQFF; CDR3nt: TGTGCCACCAGCAGAGGGGGAGCCATCAATGAGCAGTTCTTC
abundance: .; d_gene: TRBD1; v_gene: TRBV9; j_gene: TRBJ2-7; CDR3aa: CASSVGQGAYEQYF; CDR3nt: TGTGCCAGCAGCGTAGGACAGGGGGCCTACGAGCAGTACTTC
abundance: .; d_gene: .; v_gene: TRBV6-4; j_gene: TRBJ1-6; CDR3aa: CASSDSGGNSPLHF; CDR3nt: TGTGCCAGCAGTGACTCGGGGGGGAATTCACCCCTCCACTTT
abundance: .; d_gene: TRBD2; v_gene: TRBV9; j_gene: TRBJ2-2; CDR3aa: CASSGSLAGGPGGELFF; CDR3nt: TGTGCCAGCAGCGGAAGTTTAGCGGGAGGGCCCGGCGGGGAGCTGTTTTTT
abundance: .; d_gene: TRBD1; v_gene: TRBV7-9; j_gene: TRBJ1-1; CDR3aa: CASSLFYSPRTGGLGVFF; CDR3nt: TGTGCCAGCAGCTTATTTTACTCCCCCAGGACAGGGGGTCTCGGAGTTTTCTTT
abundance: .; d_gene: TRBD1; v_gene: TRBV4-3; j_gene: TRBJ1-2; CDR3aa: CASSQDRTGRNGYTF; CDR3nt: TGCGCCAGCAGCCAAGATCGGACAGGGAGGAATGGCTACACCTTC
abundance: .; d_gene: .; v_gene: TRBV20-1; j_gene: TRBJ1-2; CDR3aa: CSARQGSGYTF; CDR3nt: TGCAGTGCTAGACAGGGGAGCGGCTACACCTTC
abundance: .; d_gene: TRBD2; v_gene: TRBV4-2; j_gene: TRBJ2-3; CDR3aa: CASSSGGPLPSF; CDR3nt: TGTGCCAGCTCTAGCGGGGGCCCTCTCCCTAGTTTT
abundance: .; d_gene: .; v_gene: TRBV25-1; j_gene: TRBJ1-1; CDR3aa: CASSEPNTEAFF; CDR3nt: TGTGCCAGCAGTGAACCTAACACTGAAGCTTTCTTT
abundance: .; d_gene: .; v_gene: TRBV9; j_gene: TRBJ1-2; CDR3aa: CASNPGRGNYGYTF; CDR3nt: TGTGCCAGCAACCCAGGTCGGGGGAACTATGGCTACACCTTC
abundance: .; d_gene: .; v_gene: TRBV19; j_gene: TRBJ2-7; CDR3aa: CASALGRGYEQYF; CDR3nt: TGTGCCAGTGCCCTCGGTCGTGGTTACGAGCAGTACTTC
abundance: .; d_gene: .; v_gene: TRBV7-7; j_gene: TRBJ1-6; CDR3aa: CASSRPPRAYNSPLHF; CDR3nt: TGTGCCAGCAGCCGGCCCCCCCGGGCCTATAATTCACCCCTCCACTTT
abundance: once; d_gene: .; v_gene: TRBV2; j_gene: TRBJ1-5; CDR3aa: CASGAWGEEPQHF; CDR3nt: TGTGCCAGCGGGGCCTGGGGGGAGGAGCCCCAGCATTTT
abundance: .; d_gene: .; v_gene: TRBV27; j_gene: TRBJ1-1; CDR3aa: CASSFTGTHTEAFF; CDR3nt: TGTGCCAGCAGTTTTACAGGGACCCACACTGAAGCTTTCTTT
abundance: few; d_gene: TRBD1; v_gene: TRBV2; j_gene: TRBJ1-2; CDR3aa: CASRVQGAYGYTF; CDR3nt: TGTGCCAGCAGGGTACAGGGGGCCTATGGCTACACCTTC
abundance: .; d_gene: TRBD1; v_gene: TRBV28; j_gene: TRBJ1-5; CDR3aa: CASSSRDRGLSQPQHF; CDR3nt: TGTGCCAGCAGTTCCCGGGACAGGGGGCTGAGTCAGCCCCAGCATTTT
abundance: .; d_gene: TRBD2; v_gene: TRBV28; j_gene: TRBJ2-1; CDR3aa: CASRAIAGGPDNEQFF; CDR3nt: TGTGCCAGCCGGGCGATAGCGGGAGGGCCCGACAATGAGCAGTTCTTC
abundance: .; d_gene: .; v_gene: TRBV9; j_gene: TRBJ2-6; CDR3aa: CASSVVGISSGANVLTF; CDR3nt: TGTGCCAGCAGCGTAGTCGGGATTAGCTCTGGGGCCAACGTCCTGACTTTC
abundance: .; d_gene: TRBD1; v_gene: TRBV27; j_gene: TRBJ2-7; CDR3aa: CASREAGQGVFYEQYF; CDR3nt: TGTGCCAGCAGGGAGGCAGGACAGGGGGTATTCTACGAGCAGTACTTC
abundance: .; d_gene: .; v_gene: TRBV13; j_gene: TRBJ1-4; CDR3aa: CASSFSLNSEKLFF; CDR3nt: TGTGCCAGCAGCTTTAGTCTTAATTCCGAAAAACTGTTTTTT
abundance: .; d_gene: .; v_gene: TRBV2; j_gene: TRBJ2-7; CDR3aa: CASSVQTGSSYEQYF; CDR3nt: TGTGCCAGCAGTGTTCAGACAGGTTCTTCCTACGAGCAGTACTTC
abundance: .; d_gene: TRBD1; v_gene: TRBV19; j_gene: TRBJ2-7; CDR3aa: CASSAGTGYEQYF; CDR3nt: TGTGCCAGTAGCGCCGGGACAGGTTACGAGCAGTACTTC
abundance: .; d_gene: .; v_gene: TRBV7-9; j_gene: TRBJ1-4; CDR3aa: CASSLGRGEEKLFF; CDR3nt: TGTGCCAGCAGCCTAGGCCGGGGAGAGGAAAAACTGTTTTTT
abundance: .; d_gene: .; v_gene: TRBV2; j_gene: TRBJ2-7; CDR3aa: CASSDSGNSYEQYF; CDR3nt: TGTGCCAGCAGTGACTCGGGAAACTCCTACGAGCAGTACTTC
abundance: .; d_gene: .; v_gene: TRBV5-4; j_gene: TRBJ1-1; CDR3aa: CASSLSEGTHTEAFF; CDR3nt: TGTGCCAGCAGCCTAAGTGAGGGAACCCACACTGAAGCTTTCTTT
abundance: .; d_gene: .; v_gene: TRBV4-1; j_gene: TRBJ1-5; CDR3aa: CASSDTSNQPQHF; CDR3nt: TGCGCCAGCAGCGACACTAGCAATCAGCCCCAGCATTTT
abundance: .; d_gene: .; v_gene: TRBV13; j_gene: TRBJ2-1; CDR3aa: CASSLARALSNEQFF; CDR3nt: TGTGCCAGCAGCTTAGCCCGAGCCTTAAGTAATGAGCAGTTCTTC
abundance: .; d_gene: .; v_gene: TRBV27; j_gene: TRBJ2-1; CDR3aa: CASSLAGVPYNEQFF; CDR3nt: TGTGCCAGCAGTTTAGCAGGGGTCCCCTACAATGAGCAGTTCTTC
abundance: .; d_gene: .; v_gene: TRBV7-8; j_gene: TRBJ1-5; CDR3aa: CASSLRGLSNQPQHF; CDR3nt: TGTGCCAGCAGCTTAAGAGGGCTGAGCAATCAGCCCCAGCATTTT
abundance: .; d_gene: TRBD1; v_gene: TRBV5-4; j_gene: TRBJ2-1; CDR3aa: CASSAQGQGDREQFF; CDR3nt: TGTGCCAGCAGCGCCCAGGGACAGGGGGATCGGGAGCAGTTCTTC
abundance: .; d_gene: TRBD1; v_gene: TRBV27; j_gene: TRBJ1-1; CDR3aa: CASSRDRGPTEAFF; CDR3nt: TGTGCCAGCAGTCGGGACAGGGGACCCACTGAAGCTTTCTTT
abundance: .; d_gene: .; v_gene: TRBV2; j_gene: TRBJ2-7; CDR3aa: CASRGRTAYEQYF; CDR3nt: TGTGCCAGCAGAGGCCGGACAGCCTACGAGCAGTACTTC
abundance: .; d_gene: .; v_gene: TRBV4-2; j_gene: TRBJ1-2; CDR3aa: CASSPPQGPDGYTF; CDR3nt: TGTGCCAGCAGCCCCCCGCAGGGGCCGGATGGCTACACCTTC
abundance: few; d_gene: .; v_gene: TRBV27; j_gene: TRBJ1-1; CDR3aa: CASSFHRAENTEAFF; CDR3nt: TGTGCCAGCAGTTTCCACAGGGCCGAGAACACTGAAGCTTTCTTT
abundance: .; d_gene: .; v_gene: TRBV5-1; j_gene: TRBJ1-1; CDR3aa: CASSLTGYNTEAFF; CDR3nt: TGCGCCAGCAGCCTTACAGGGTATAACACTGAAGCTTTCTTT